These 2 T cell receptor beta chains were all obtained from the same sample, sequenced in a study of blood T cells in healthy people across ages (dated by TCRdb to the mid-2010s). To prepare the library, 5' RACE was applied. These reads were obtained on an Illumina HiSeq 2500. A second roughly 7 to 12 cycle PCR used a sample-barcoded 5' primer and a J-beta primer mix. Using fastp at Q25 and MiXCR, TCRdb reprocessed the public reads and kept productive beta chains. Under each unique CDR3 protein, matching rows form one entry showing the most common genes and DNA. A total of approximately 690,000 distinct CDR3 sequences appear in this sample, around 41% of them only once. Of the sample, approximately 31% falls within the top ten clones. Sequenced sample: blood. The receptor set was obtained from an older man in good health.

V and J are TRBV5-6 and TRBJ2-1; either TRBD1 or TRBD2 may supply D (5 bases each). This CDR3 has 14 amino acids. Germline V gene data show CDR1 as SGHDT and CDR2 as YYEEEE. V dropped 6 bases and J dropped 7 bases, with 17 bases sitting between them. The CDR3 region has the DNA TGTGCCAGCACCCCTTGGGACGTCCCAAATGAGCAGTTCTTC. Protein product: CASTPWDVPNEQFF.

With respect to this clonotype: At one boundary the junction diverges from the germline segment, which might be a read error. The V gene is TRBV7-8, the J gene TRBJ2-7; D is tentatively TRBD1 or TRBD2 (5 bases each). The germline V gene has CDR1 SGHVS and CDR2 FQNEAQ. The CDR3 has 14 amino acids. This CDR3 reads CASSLGGSSYGQYF. DNA for the CDR3: TGTGCCAGCAGCTTAGGGGGGAGCTCCTACGGGCAGTACTTC. Supplemented by reference TRBV7-8 and TRBJ2-7, the full variable domain reads GAGVSQSPRYKVAKRGQDVALRCDPISGHVSLFWYQQALGQGPEFLTYFQNEAQLDKSGLPSDRFFAERPEGSVSTLKIQRTQQEDSAVYLCASSLGGSSYGQYFGPGTRLTVT.